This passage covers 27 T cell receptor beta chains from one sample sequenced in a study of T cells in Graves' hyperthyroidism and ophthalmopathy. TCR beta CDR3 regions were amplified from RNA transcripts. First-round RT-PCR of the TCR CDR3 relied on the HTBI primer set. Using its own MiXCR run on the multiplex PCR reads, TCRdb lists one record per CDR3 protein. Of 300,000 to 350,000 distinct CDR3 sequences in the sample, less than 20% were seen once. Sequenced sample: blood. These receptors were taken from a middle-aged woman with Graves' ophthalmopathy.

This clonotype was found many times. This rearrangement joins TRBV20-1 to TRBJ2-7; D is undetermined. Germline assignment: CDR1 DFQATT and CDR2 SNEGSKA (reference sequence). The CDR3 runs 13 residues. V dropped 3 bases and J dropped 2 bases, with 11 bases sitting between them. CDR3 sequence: CSASKGIAYEQYF. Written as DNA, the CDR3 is TGCAGTGCTAGCAAGGGAATTGCCTACGAGCAGTACTTC.

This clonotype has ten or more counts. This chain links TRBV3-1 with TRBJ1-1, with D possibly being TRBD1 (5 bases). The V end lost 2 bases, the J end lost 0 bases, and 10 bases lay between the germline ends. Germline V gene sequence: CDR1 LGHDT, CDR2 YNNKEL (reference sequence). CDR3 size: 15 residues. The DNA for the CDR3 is TGTGCCAGCAGCCAAAGGGGTCGGGTGAACACTGAAGCTTTCTTT. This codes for CASSQRGRVNTEAFF.

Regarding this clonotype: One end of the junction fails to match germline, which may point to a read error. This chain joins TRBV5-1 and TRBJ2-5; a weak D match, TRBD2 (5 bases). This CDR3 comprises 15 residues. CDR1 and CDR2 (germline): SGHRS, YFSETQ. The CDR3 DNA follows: TGCGCCAGCAGCTTCCAGCGGTCGACTGGGGAGAGCCAGTACTTC. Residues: CASSFQRSTGESQYF.

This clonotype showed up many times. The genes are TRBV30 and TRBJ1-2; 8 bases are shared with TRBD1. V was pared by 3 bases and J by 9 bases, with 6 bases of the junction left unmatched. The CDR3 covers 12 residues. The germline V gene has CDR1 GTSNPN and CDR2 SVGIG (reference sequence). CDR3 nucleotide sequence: TGTGCCTGGAGCGGGAGGGACAGGCGCTACACCTTC. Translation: CAWSGRDRRYTF.

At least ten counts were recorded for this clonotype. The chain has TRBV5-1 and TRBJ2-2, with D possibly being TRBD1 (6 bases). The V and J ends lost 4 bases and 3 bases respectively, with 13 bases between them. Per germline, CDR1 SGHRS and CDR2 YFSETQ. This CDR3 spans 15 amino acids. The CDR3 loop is CASSVHQGYTGELFF. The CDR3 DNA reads TGCGCCAGCAGCGTACATCAGGGGTACACCGGGGAGCTGTTTTTT.

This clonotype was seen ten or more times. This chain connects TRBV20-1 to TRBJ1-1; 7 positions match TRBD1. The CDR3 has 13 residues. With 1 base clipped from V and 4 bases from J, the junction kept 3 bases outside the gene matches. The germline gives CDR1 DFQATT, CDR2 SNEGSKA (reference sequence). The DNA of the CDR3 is TGCAGTGCTAGAGCCAGACAGGGCACTGAAGCTTTCTTT. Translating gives CSARARQGTEAFF.

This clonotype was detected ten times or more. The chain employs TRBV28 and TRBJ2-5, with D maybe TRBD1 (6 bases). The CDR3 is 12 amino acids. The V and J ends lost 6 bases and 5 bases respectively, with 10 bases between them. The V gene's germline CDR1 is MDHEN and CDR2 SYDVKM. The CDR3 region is CASRQGFETQYF. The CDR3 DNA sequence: TGTGCCAGCAGGCAGGGGTTTGAGACCCAGTACTTC.

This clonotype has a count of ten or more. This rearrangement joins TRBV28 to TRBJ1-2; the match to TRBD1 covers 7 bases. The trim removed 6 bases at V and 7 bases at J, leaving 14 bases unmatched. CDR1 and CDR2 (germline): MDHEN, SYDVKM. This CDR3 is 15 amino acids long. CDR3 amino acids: CASSPPVTGYVGYTF. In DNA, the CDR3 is TGTGCCAGCAGCCCCCCTGTGACAGGGTATGTTGGCTACACCTTC.

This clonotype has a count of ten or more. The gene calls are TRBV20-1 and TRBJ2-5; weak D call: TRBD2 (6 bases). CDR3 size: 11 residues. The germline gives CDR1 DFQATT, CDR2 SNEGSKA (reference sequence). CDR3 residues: CSIRRVETQYF. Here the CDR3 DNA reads TGCAGCATAAGGAGGGTGGAGACCCAGTACTTC.

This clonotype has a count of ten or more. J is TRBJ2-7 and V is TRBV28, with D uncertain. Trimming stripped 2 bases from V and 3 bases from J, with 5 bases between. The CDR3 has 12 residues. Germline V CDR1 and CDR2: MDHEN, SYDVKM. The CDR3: CASSLIRYEQYF. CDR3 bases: TGTGCCAGCAGTTTAATCCGCTACGAGCAGTACTTC. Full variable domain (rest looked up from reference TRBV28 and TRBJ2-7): DVKVTQSSRYLVKRTGEKVFLECVQDMDHENMFWYRQDPGLGLRLIYFSYDVKMKEKGDIPEGYSVSREKKERFSLILESASTNQTSMYLCASSLIRYEQYFGPGTRLTVT.

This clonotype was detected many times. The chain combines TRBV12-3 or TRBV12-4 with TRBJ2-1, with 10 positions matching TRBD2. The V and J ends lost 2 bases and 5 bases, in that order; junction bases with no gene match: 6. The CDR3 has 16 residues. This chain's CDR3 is CASSLQRGLANNEQFF. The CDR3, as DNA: TGTGCCAGCAGTTTACAGAGGGGACTAGCGAACAATGAGCAGTTCTTC.

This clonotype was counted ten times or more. The DNA for the CDR3 is TGTGCCAGCAGTTTATCAGGAATCGGCAAAAACATTCAGTACTTC. This sequence encodes CASSLSGIGKNIQYF. This rearrangement joins TRBV28 to TRBJ2-4; D gene uncertain. Per germline, CDR1 MDHEN and CDR2 SYDVKM. CDR3 length: 15 residues. V lost 1 base and J lost 3, with 10 bases in between.

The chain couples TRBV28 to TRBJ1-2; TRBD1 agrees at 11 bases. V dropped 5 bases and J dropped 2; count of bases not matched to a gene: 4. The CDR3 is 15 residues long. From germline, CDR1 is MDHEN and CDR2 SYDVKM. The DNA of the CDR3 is TGTGCCAGCAGTCCCCGGGACAGGGGGAACTATGGCTACACCTTC. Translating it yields CASSPRDRGNYGYTF.

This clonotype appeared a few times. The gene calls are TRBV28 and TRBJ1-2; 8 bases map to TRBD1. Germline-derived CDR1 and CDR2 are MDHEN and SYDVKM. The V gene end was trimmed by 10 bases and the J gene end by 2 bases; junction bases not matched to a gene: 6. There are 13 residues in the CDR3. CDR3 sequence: CAILGQGNYGYTF. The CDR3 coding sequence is TGTGCCATCCTCGGACAGGGAAACTATGGCTACACCTTC.

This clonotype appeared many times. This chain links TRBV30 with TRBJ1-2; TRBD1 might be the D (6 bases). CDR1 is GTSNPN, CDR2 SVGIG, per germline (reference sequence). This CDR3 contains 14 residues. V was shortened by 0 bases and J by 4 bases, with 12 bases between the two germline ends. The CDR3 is CAWSVRGHPYGYTF. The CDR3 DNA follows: TGTGCCTGGAGTGTACGGGGACACCCCTATGGCTACACCTTC.

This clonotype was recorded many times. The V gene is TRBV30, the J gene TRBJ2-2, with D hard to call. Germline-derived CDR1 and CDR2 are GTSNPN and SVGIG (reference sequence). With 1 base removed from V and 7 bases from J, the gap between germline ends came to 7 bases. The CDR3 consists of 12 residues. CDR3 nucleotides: TGTGCCTGGAGTGAGCGTGACGGGGAGCTGTTTTTT. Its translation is CAWSERDGELFF.

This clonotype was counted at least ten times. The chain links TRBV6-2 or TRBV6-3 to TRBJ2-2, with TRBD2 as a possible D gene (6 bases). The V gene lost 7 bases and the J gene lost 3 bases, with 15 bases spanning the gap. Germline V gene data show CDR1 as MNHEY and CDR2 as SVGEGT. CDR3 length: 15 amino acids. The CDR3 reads CASINGRMYTGELFF. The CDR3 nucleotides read TGTGCCAGCATCAACGGGAGAATGTACACCGGGGAGCTGTTTTTT.

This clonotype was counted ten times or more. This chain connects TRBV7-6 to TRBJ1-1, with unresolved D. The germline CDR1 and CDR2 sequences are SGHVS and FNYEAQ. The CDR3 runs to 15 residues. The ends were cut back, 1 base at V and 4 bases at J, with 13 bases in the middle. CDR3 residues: CASSLGSLGSTEAFF. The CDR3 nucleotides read TGTGCCAGCAGCTTAGGGTCTTTGGGGAGCACTGAAGCTTTCTTT.

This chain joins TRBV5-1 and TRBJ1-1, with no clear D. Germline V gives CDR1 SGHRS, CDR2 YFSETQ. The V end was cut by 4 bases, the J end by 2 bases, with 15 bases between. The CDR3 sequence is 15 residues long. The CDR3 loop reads CASSIDRWENTEAFF. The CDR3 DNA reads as TGCGCCAGCAGCATAGACCGGTGGGAAAACACTGAAGCTTTCTTT. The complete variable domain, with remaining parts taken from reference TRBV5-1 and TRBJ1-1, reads KAGVTQTPRYLIKTRGQQVTLSCSPISGHRSVSWYQQTPGQGLQFLFEYFSETQRNKGNFPGRFSGRQFSNSRSEMNVSTLELGDSALYLCASSIDRWENTEAFFGQGTRLTVV.

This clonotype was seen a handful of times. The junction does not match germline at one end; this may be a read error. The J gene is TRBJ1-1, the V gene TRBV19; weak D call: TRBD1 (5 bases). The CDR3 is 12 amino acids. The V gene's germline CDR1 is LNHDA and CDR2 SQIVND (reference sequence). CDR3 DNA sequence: TGTACCAGTAGATCGGGGGGCACTGAAGCTTTCTTT. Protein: CTSRSGGTEAFF.

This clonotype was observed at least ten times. CDR3 in DNA: TGCAGTGCTAGTAATGGGGGTTGGACTGAAGCTTTCTTT. Encoded protein: CSASNGGWTEAFF. This chain joins TRBV20-1 and TRBJ1-1; a weak D match, TRBD1 (5 bases). V was trimmed by 3 bases and J by 5 bases, leaving 13 bases between them. Per germline, CDR1 DFQATT and CDR2 SNEGSKA (reference sequence). The CDR3 is made up of 13 amino acids.

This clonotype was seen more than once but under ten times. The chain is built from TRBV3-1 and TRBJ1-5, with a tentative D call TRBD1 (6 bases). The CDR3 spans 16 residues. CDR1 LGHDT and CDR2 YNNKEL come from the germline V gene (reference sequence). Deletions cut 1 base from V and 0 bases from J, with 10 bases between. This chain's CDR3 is CASSQAGGPSNQPQHF. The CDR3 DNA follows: TGTGCCAGCAGCCAAGCTGGGGGGCCTAGCAATCAGCCCCAGCATTTT.

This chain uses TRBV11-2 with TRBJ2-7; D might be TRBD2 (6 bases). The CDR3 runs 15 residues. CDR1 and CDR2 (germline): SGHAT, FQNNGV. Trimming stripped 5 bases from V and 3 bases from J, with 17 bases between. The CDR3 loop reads CASSQDNSGRYEQYF. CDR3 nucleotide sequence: TGTGCCAGCAGCCAAGACAATAGCGGACGCTACGAGCAGTACTTC.

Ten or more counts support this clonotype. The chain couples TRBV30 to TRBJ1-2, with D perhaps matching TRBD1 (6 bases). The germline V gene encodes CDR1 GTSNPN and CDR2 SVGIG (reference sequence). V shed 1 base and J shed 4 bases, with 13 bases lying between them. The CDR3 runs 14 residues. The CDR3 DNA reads TGTGCCTGGAGTGCGGACAGAGTCTTCTATGGCTACACCTTC. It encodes CAWSADRVFYGYTF.

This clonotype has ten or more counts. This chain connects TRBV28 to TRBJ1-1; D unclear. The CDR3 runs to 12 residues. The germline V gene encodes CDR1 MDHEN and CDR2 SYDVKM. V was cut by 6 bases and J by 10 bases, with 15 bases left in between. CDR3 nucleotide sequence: TGTGCCAGCAGAGTTTCCGAGAGGACAGCTTTCTTT. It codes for CASRVSERTAFF.

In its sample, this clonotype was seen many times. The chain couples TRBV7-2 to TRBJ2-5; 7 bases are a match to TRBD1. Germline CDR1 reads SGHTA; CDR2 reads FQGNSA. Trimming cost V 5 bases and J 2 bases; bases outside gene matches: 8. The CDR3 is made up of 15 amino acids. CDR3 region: CASSPGDSRQETQYF. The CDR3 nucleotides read TGTGCCAGCAGCCCAGGGGACAGCAGACAAGAGACCCAGTACTTC.

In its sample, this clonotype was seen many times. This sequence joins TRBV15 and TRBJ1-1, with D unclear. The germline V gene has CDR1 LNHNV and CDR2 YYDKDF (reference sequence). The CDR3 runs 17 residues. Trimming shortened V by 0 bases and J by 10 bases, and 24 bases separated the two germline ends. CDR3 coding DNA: TGTGCCACCAGCAGAGATAGGGCAGTCCAAGCGTCGCTTGGAGCTTTCTTT. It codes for CATSRDRAVQASLGAFF.